The 25 T cell receptor beta chains below come from one sample, sequenced in a study of blood T cell repertoires in COVID-19. Measured with immunoSEQ multiplex PCR; TCRdb has only the in-frame clones, and not every one. The data hold 200,000 to 300,000 clones, with 80% to 90% observed a single time. The sequenced material came from peripheral blood. Receptors originate from a woman in her thirties or forties with acute or convalescent COVID-19.

The table lists this clone with a count of one. The chain carries TRBV24-1 and TRBJ1-2; TRBD1 agrees at 9 bases. The CDR3 has 13 amino acids. V lost 9 bases, J lost 3 bases, and 4 bases stayed unmatched. Looked up from germline, CDR1 is KGHDR and CDR2 is SFDVKD. Here the CDR3 reads CATADRGDYGYTF. Here the CDR3 DNA reads TGTGCCACCGCGGACAGGGGTGACTATGGCTACACCTTC.

V gene TRBV6-5 combines with J gene TRBJ2-7, with a tentative D call TRBD1 (5 bases). CDR1 and CDR2 (germline): MNHEY, SVGAGI. CDR3 length: 13 residues. V was trimmed by 6 bases and J by 2 bases, leaving 11 bases between them. CDR3 region: CASSPQAPYEQYV. The CDR3 DNA reads as TGTGCCAGCAGCCCACAGGCTCCCTACGAGCAGTACGTC.

The chain joins TRBV6-5 to TRBJ1-5; a weak D match, TRBD1 (6 bases). V lost 6 bases and J lost 1, with 7 bases in between. This CDR3 is 13 amino acids long. Looked up from germline, CDR1 is MNHEY and CDR2 is SVGAGI. The CDR3 nucleotides read TGTGCCAGCAGGGGGGCGAGCAATCAGCCCCAGCATTTT. Amino acid sequence: CASRGASNQPQHF.

The chain carries TRBV6-4 and TRBJ2-1; 9 bases are a match to TRBD2. The V segment lost 5 bases and the J segment 7 bases; nucleotides outside the gene matches: 9. The CDR3 loop spans 15 amino acids. Germline CDR1 MRHNA, CDR2 SNTAGT. Written as DNA, the CDR3 is TGTGCCAGCAGTCCTAGCGGGGCGGCGGGAAATGAGCAGTTCTTC. Translated, it gives CASSPSGAAGNEQFF.

This clone was observed once. This chain connects TRBV6-5 to TRBJ1-1; D is possibly TRBD1 (6 bases). Germline CDR1 is MNHEY and CDR2 is SVGAGI. The CDR3 is 14 residues long. V lost 7 bases and J lost 4, with 16 bases in between. The CDR3 sequence: CASMVDSWGTEAFF. CDR3 DNA: TGTGCCAGCATGGTGGACAGTTGGGGCACTGAAGCTTTCTTT.

This clone was counted a few times. This specimen includes other DNA sequences encoding the same CDR3. This chain uses TRBV18 with TRBJ1-1; unclear D gene. V was cut by 2 bases and J by 1 base, with 5 bases left in between. Looked up from germline, CDR1 is KGHSH and CDR2 is LQKENI. The CDR3 totals 13 residues. The CDR3 loop is CASSPSKNTEAFF. The CDR3 nucleotides read TGTGCCAGCTCACCATCCAAGAACACTGAAGCTTTCTTT.

The genes are TRBV27 and TRBJ1-2; 7 bases map to TRBD1. Looked up from germline, CDR1 is MNHEY and CDR2 is SMNVEV (reference sequence). CDR3 length: 16 amino acids. V lost 3 bases to trimming and J lost 7 bases; unmatched junction nucleotides: 14. The DNA for the CDR3 is TGTGCCAGCAGTTTTTCCAGGGGGAAAACCGGGCTTGGCTACACCTTC. It encodes CASSFSRGKTGLGYTF.

The gene calls are TRBV16 and TRBJ2-3, with unresolved D. The CDR3 is 14 residues long. Trimming took 2 bases from V and 5 from J, leaving 11 bases between them. Per the germline V gene, CDR1 is KGHSY and CDR2 is FQNENV. The CDR3 is CASSQTSSGDTQYF. CDR3 nucleotides: TGTGCCAGCAGCCAAACATCGTCGGGAGATACGCAGTATTTT. Combining the CDR3 with reference TRBV16 and TRBJ2-3 gives the whole variable domain GEEVAQTPKHLVRGEGQKAKLYCAPIKGHSYVFWYQQVLKNEFKFLISFQNENVFDETGMPKERFSAKCLPNSPCSLEIQATKLEDSAVYFCASSQTSSGDTQYFGPGTRLTVL.

The chain links TRBV6-6 to TRBJ1-4; D ambiguous. Germline CDR1 and CDR2: MNHNY and SVGAGI (reference sequence). V lost 2 bases to trimming and J lost 4 bases, with 11 bases between them. The CDR3 totals 15 residues. This chain's CDR3 is CASSYDWSRNEKLFF. The DNA of the CDR3 is TGTGCCAGCAGTTACGATTGGAGCCGTAATGAAAAACTGTTTTTT.

V gene TRBV4-1 combines with J gene TRBJ2-1, with TRBD2 matching 12 bases. This CDR3 is 17 amino acids long. V shed 4 bases and J 9 bases; nucleotides not matched to a gene: 13. Per germline, CDR1 MGHRA and CDR2 YSYEKL. The CDR3 nucleotides are TGCGCCAGCAGCCTCGTATGGACTAGCGGGGTATCGGTTGAGCAGTTCTTC. Amino acid sequence: CASSLVWTSGVSVEQFF.

This sequence joins TRBV14 and TRBJ2-2; TRBD1 might be the D (5 bases). Germline V gives CDR1 SGHDN, CDR2 FVKESK. V lost 4 bases and J lost 4, with 10 bases in between. The CDR3 has 14 amino acids. As DNA, the CDR3 is TGTGCCAGCAGCCTCCAGGGCGCCACCGGGGAGCTGTTTTTT. Encoded protein: CASSLQGATGELFF.

The chain employs TRBV11-3 and TRBJ1-1, with D unclear. V gave up 3 bases and J gave up 0 bases, with 5 bases separating them. CDR1 is SGHNT and CDR2 is YENEEA in the germline V gene. The CDR3 is made up of 13 amino acids. The CDR3 DNA sequence: TGTGCCAGCAGCTTGGGCATGAACACTGAAGCTTTCTTT. Its translation is CASSLGMNTEAFF.

This clone has more than one count but fewer than ten. J is TRBJ1-2 and V is TRBV5-1, with 8 positions matching TRBD1. The CDR3 loop spans 15 amino acids. The V gene's germline CDR1 is SGHRS and CDR2 YFSETQ. Trimming removed 4 bases from V and 7 bases from J; junction bases left unmatched: 12. The CDR3 is CASSPWAGQEAGYTF. CDR3 in DNA: TGCGCCAGCAGCCCGTGGGCGGGACAGGAGGCTGGCTACACCTTC.

The chain carries TRBV30 and TRBJ2-1; 7 bases line up with TRBD1. Germline values: CDR1 GTSNPN, CDR2 SVGIG (reference sequence). The CDR3 is made up of 15 amino acids. J gave up 5 bases and V 0 bases, and 7 bases lay outside the gene matches. CDR3 in amino acids: CAWSVRQGKDNEQFF. The CDR3 DNA reads TGTGCCTGGAGTGTAAGACAGGGAAAGGACAATGAGCAGTTCTTC.

About this clone itself: The identical CDR3 is also encoded by other nucleotide sequences in the sample. The genes are TRBV7-2 and TRBJ1-2; tentative D call: TRBD1 (6 bases). Germline CDR1 is SGHTA and CDR2 is FQGNSA. The V and J ends lost 2 bases and 2 bases respectively, with 9 bases between them. This CDR3 is 14 amino acids long. In DNA, the CDR3 is TGTGCCAGCAGCTTATCCGACAGGAACTATGGCTACACCTTC. Protein sequence: CASSLSDRNYGYTF.

The CDR3 sequence is CSASGGVAGGYTF. CDR3 DNA sequence: TGCAGTGCTAGTGGGGGAGTTGCGGGTGGCTACACCTTC. V gene TRBV20-1 combines with J gene TRBJ1-2; possible D gene TRBD1, 5 bases. V lost 3 bases and J lost 7, with 15 bases in between. Germline assignment: CDR1 DFQATT and CDR2 SNEGSKA (reference sequence). CDR3 length: 13 amino acids.

This chain uses TRBV2 with TRBJ1-1, with 8 bases that match TRBD1. From germline, CDR1 is SNHLY and CDR2 FYNNEI. The length of the CDR3 is 14 residues. Trimming at V came to 5 bases and at J to 6 bases, leaving 8 bases not matched to a gene. In nucleotides, the CDR3 is TGTGCCAGCAGTCAGACAGGGGAAGGCGCTGAAGCTTTCTTT. Protein sequence: CASSQTGEGAEAFF. The full variable domain, its missing parts supplied by reference TRBV2 and TRBJ1-1, is EPEVTQTPSHQVTQMGQEVILRCVPISNHLYFYWYRQILGQKVEFLVSFYNNEISEKSEIFDDQFSVERPDGSNFTLKIRSTKLEDSAMYFCASSQTGEGAEAFFGQGTRLTVV.

This rearrangement joins TRBV19 to TRBJ2-4, with D unclear. With 4 bases removed from V and 1 base from J, the gap between germline ends came to 8 bases. The germline V gene encodes CDR1 LNHDA and CDR2 SQIVND (reference sequence). The CDR3 runs 14 residues. The CDR3 DNA follows: TGTGCCAGTAGTAGAGGAGAGGCCAAAAACATTCAGTACTTC. Protein sequence: CASSRGEAKNIQYF.

The chain couples TRBV7-9 to TRBJ1-5, with 9 bases identical to TRBD1. The ends lost 1 base at V and 1 base at J; junction bases unmatched: 5. CDR1 and CDR2 from the germline V gene are SEHNR and FQNEAQ (reference sequence). The CDR3 is 17 residues long. CDR3 region: CASSLGQGELSNQPQHF. In DNA form, the CDR3 reads TGTGCCAGCAGCTTAGGACAGGGGGAGCTAAGCAATCAGCCCCAGCATTTT. Using reference TRBV7-9 and TRBJ1-5 for the parts outside the CDR3, the full variable domain is DTGVSQNPRHKITKRGQNVTFRCDPISEHNRLYWYRQTLGQGPEFLTYFQNEAQLEKSRLLSDRFSAERPKGSFSTLEIQRTEQGDSAMYLCASSLGQGELSNQPQHFGDGTRLSIL.

The V call is TRBV4-1, the J call TRBJ1-2, with D tentatively TRBD1 (5 bases). This CDR3 has 16 amino acids. V was pared by 0 bases and J by 5 bases, with 16 bases between. Germline V gene data show CDR1 as MGHRA and CDR2 as YSYEKL. CDR3 in DNA: TGCGCCAGCAGCCAAGAGGGGAGGGGACCTTCTTATGGCTACACCTTC. Amino acid sequence: CASSQEGRGPSYGYTF.

This rearrangement joins TRBV19 to TRBJ1-2, with D possibly TRBD1 on 5 matching bases. The V and J ends lost 4 bases and 0 bases respectively, with 15 bases between them. The CDR3 covers 16 residues. Germline CDR1 and CDR2: LNHDA and SQIVND (reference sequence). CDR3 in DNA: TGTGCCAGTAGTACTGATCGACAGAGATCTAACTATGGCTACACCTTC. As protein: CASSTDRQRSNYGYTF.

The chain links TRBV6-5 to TRBJ2-4, with D uncertain. This CDR3 has 15 residues. Trimming left V 0 bases short and J 0 bases short, with 6 bases between. Germline-derived CDR1 and CDR2 are MNHEY and SVGAGI. The chain's CDR3 is CASSYSYLAKNIQYF. The CDR3 region has the DNA TGTGCCAGCAGTTACTCGTATTTAGCCAAAAACATTCAGTACTTC.

This chain links TRBV4-2 with TRBJ1-1; 10 bases agree with TRBD1. J was trimmed by 6 bases and V by 4 bases; bases with no gene match: 14. CDR1 and CDR2 (germline): LGHNA, YNFKEQ. The CDR3 runs to 17 residues. CDR3 residues: CASSPRQGAREVAEAFF. The CDR3 coding sequence is TGTGCCAGCAGCCCCAGACAGGGGGCGCGGGAAGTTGCTGAAGCTTTCTTT.

The chain links TRBV11-1 to TRBJ2-1; 10 bases match TRBD1. Germline-derived CDR1 and CDR2 are SGHAT and FQDESV (reference sequence). CDR3 length: 15 amino acids. The V gene end was trimmed by 5 bases and the J gene end by 9 bases; junction bases not matched to a gene: 10. CDR3: CASSLAGTGAGEQFF. CDR3 coding DNA: TGTGCCAGCAGCCTCGCCGGGACAGGGGCGGGTGAGCAGTTCTTC. Complete variable domain (other parts from reference TRBV11-1 and TRBJ2-1): EAEVAQSPRYKITEKSQAVAFWCDPISGHATLYWYRQILGQGPELLVQFQDESVVDDSQLPKDRFSAERLKGVDSTLKIQPAELGDSAMYLCASSLAGTGAGEQFFGPGTRLTVL.

This rearrangement joins TRBV9 to TRBJ1-2, with TRBD1 matching 9 bases. CDR3 size: 15 residues. The germline gives CDR1 SGDLS, CDR2 YYNGEE. J lost 12 bases, V lost 3 bases, and 15 bases had no gene match. CDR3 protein: CASSAPAGTGIYHTF. The CDR3 DNA reads TGTGCCAGCAGCGCCCCAGCCGGGACAGGGATCTATCACACCTTC.